A single sample gave rise to the 30 T cell receptor beta chains below, sequenced in a study of T cells after somatic rescue of genetic block. The method was immunoSEQ multiplex PCR; TCRdb's version includes in-frame clones alone and lacks a portion of them. Altogether around 15,000 clones are present, about 70% being singletons, with the ten largest covering 25% to 30%. Sequences were obtained from peripheral blood mononuclear cells (PBMCs). These TCRs come from a man aged 18 to 30.

The chain uses TRBV18 and TRBJ1-4, with D unresolved. The CDR3 is 15 residues long. CDR1 and CDR2 (germline): KGHSH, LQKENI. The V and J ends lost 2 bases and 0 bases respectively, with 7 bases between them. In DNA form, the CDR3 reads TGTGCCAGCTCACCAGGGATTGCAACTAATGAAAAACTGTTTTTT. Amino acid sequence: CASSPGIATNEKLFF.

This clone was found a few times. The chain is built from TRBV5-1 and TRBJ2-1; D unclear. V lost 4 bases and J lost 7, with 18 bases in between. CDR3 size: 15 residues. Looked up from germline, CDR1 is SGHRS and CDR2 is YFSETQ. In DNA form, the CDR3 reads TGCGCCAGCAGCCCTCCAGGCCTGGCGGAGAATGAGCAGTTCTTC. Its translation is CASSPPGLAENEQFF.

The rearrangement uses TRBV5-1 and TRBJ2-7; D is perhaps TRBD1 (6 bases). Germline values: CDR1 SGHRS, CDR2 YFSETQ. Trimming shortened V by 2 bases and J by 5 bases, and 8 bases separated the two germline ends. There are 12 residues in the CDR3. Here the CDR3 reads CASSLQGNEQYF. CDR3 nucleotide sequence: TGCGCCAGCAGCTTACAGGGAAACGAGCAGTACTTC.

V usage is TRBV5-1 and J usage is TRBJ1-1; TRBD1 matches 7 bases. Trimming at V came to 1 base and at J to 1 base, leaving 4 bases not matched to a gene. In germline, CDR1 is SGHRS, CDR2 YFSETQ. The CDR3 totals 15 residues. The CDR3 spells CASSLQPGGNTEAFF. The CDR3 bases are TGCGCCAGCAGCTTGCAACCAGGGGGGAACACTGAAGCTTTCTTT.

The rearrangement uses TRBV19 and TRBJ2-7; 7 bases are shared with TRBD2. The germline V gene has CDR1 LNHDA and CDR2 SQIVND (reference sequence). Trimming removed 5 bases from V and 2 bases from J; junction bases left unmatched: 6. The CDR3 has 14 residues. The CDR3 spells CASSWNGRPYEQYF. The CDR3, as DNA: TGTGCCAGTAGTTGGAACGGGAGGCCCTACGAGCAGTACTTC.

This rearrangement joins TRBV28 to TRBJ2-7; D is uncertain. The length of the CDR3 is 12 residues. V was trimmed by 3 bases and J by 7 bases, leaving 10 bases between them. In germline, CDR1 is MDHEN, CDR2 SYDVKM. CDR3 coding DNA: TGTGCCAGCAGTTTGGAAACGACGGAGCAGTACTTC. This translates into CASSLETTEQYF. The full variable domain, its missing parts supplied by reference TRBV28 and TRBJ2-7, is DVKVTQSSRYLVKRTGEKVFLECVQDMDHENMFWYRQDPGLGLRLIYFSYDVKMKEKGDIPEGYSVSREKKERFSLILESASTNQTSMYLCASSLETTEQYFGPGTRLTVT.

The V call is TRBV6-5, the J call TRBJ1-3, with no clear D. Looked up from germline, CDR1 is MNHEY and CDR2 is SVGAGI. The CDR3 has 14 residues. Trimming removed 10 bases at V and 10 bases at J, with 23 bases between. CDR3 DNA: TGTGCCACCAAAAAAGCAGGAGTGGCTTTGACCATATATTTT. This sequence encodes CATKKAGVALTIYF.

The V call is TRBV9, the J call TRBJ1-2, with a tentative D call TRBD1 (5 bases). This CDR3 has 15 residues. V lost 0 bases to trimming and J lost 0 bases, with 9 bases between them. Germline CDR1 and CDR2: SGDLS and YYNGEE. Written as DNA, the CDR3 is TGTGCCAGCAGCGTAGTTTCGACAGCTAACTATGGCTACACCTTC. It codes for CASSVVSTANYGYTF.

V gene TRBV29-1 combines with J gene TRBJ2-2; TRBD1 agrees at 7 bases. Germline CDR1 is SQVTM and CDR2 is ANQGSEA. The CDR3 contains 15 residues. Trimming cost V 1 base and J 1 base; bases outside gene matches: 3. This CDR3 is CSVEGGTVNTGELFF. The DNA for the CDR3 is TGCAGCGTTGAAGGGGGGACAGTGAACACCGGGGAGCTGTTTTTT.

The V call is TRBV23-1, the J call TRBJ2-7; D is undetermined. TRBV23-1 falls under the ORF class, with uncertain function. Trimming took 3 bases from V and 2 from J, leaving 17 bases between them. CDR3 size: 16 residues. In DNA form, the CDR3 reads TGCGCCAGCAGTCAGTGGGATGGCCACCGGACCTACGAGCAGTACTTC. This codes for CASSQWDGHRTYEQYF.

The gene calls are TRBV28 and TRBJ1-2; possible D gene TRBD1, 6 bases. CDR3 length: 16 amino acids. Trimming took off 7 bases at V and 4 bases at J, with 22 bases between the two ends. Germline CDR1 and CDR2: MDHEN and SYDVKM. CDR3: CASTLVTGLRGYGYTF. The CDR3, as DNA: TGTGCCAGCACATTGGTGACAGGCCTTCGGGGCTATGGCTACACCTTC.

The chain carries TRBV19 and TRBJ2-7, with D possibly being TRBD1 (6 bases). The V end lost 3 bases, the J end lost 3 bases, and 15 bases lay between the germline ends. CDR3 size: 15 residues. Germline lookup yields CDR1 LNHDA and CDR2 SQIVND (reference sequence). The CDR3 sequence is CASSMLPGALYEQYF. The CDR3 region has the DNA TGTGCCAGTAGTATGCTTCCAGGGGCGCTCTACGAGCAGTACTTC.

The rearrangement links TRBV6-4 to TRBJ1-2, with TRBD1 identical over 9 bases. The CDR3 contains 16 residues. V shed 5 bases, J shed 3 bases, and the junction held 10 bases outside the gene matches. Germline CDR1 is MRHNA and CDR2 is SNTAGT. DNA of the CDR3: TGTGCCAGCAGTTCCCGGGACAGGGCTGTTCACTATGGCTACACCTTC. Its protein is CASSSRDRAVHYGYTF.

The genes are TRBV7-8 and TRBJ1-5; D is possibly TRBD1 (6 bases). V lost 8 bases to trimming and J lost 1 base, with 15 bases between them. The CDR3 length is 15 residues. CDR1 is SGHVS and CDR2 is FQNEAQ in the germline V gene. CDR3 in amino acids: CASDRTASSNQPQHF. The CDR3 DNA reads as TGTGCCAGCGACCGGACAGCCTCCAGCAATCAGCCCCAGCATTTT.

This clone has only a few counts. This chain uses TRBV6-1 with TRBJ1-2; D possibly corresponds to TRBD1 (6 bases). V was clipped by 5 bases and J by 4 bases, with 11 bases between them. The CDR3 loop spans 13 amino acids. CDR1 is MNHNS, CDR2 SASEGT, per germline. CDR3 region: CASSLGQLYGYTF. For the CDR3, the DNA is TGTGCCAGCAGTCTCGGACAGCTCTATGGCTACACCTTC.

The V call is TRBV6-5, the J call TRBJ1-2; a possible D gene is TRBD1 (5 bases). V dropped 0 bases and J dropped 5 bases, with 10 bases sitting between them. CDR1 is MNHEY, CDR2 SVGAGI, per germline. The CDR3 is 14 residues long. As DNA, the CDR3 is TGTGCCAGCAGTTACTCAGGGTCAGGGTATGGCTACACCTTC. It specifies CASSYSGSGYGYTF.

This clone was detected only a few times. The V and J genes are TRBV5-6 and TRBJ2-6; no reliable D call. Germline CDR1 and CDR2: SGHDT and YYEEEE. This CDR3 region has 15 residues. V was pared by 2 bases and J by 0 bases, with 6 bases between. The CDR3 protein is CASSFPISGANVLTF. The CDR3 bases are TGTGCCAGCAGCTTCCCCATCTCTGGGGCCAACGTCCTGACTTTC.

This clone qualifies as medium-sized (0.01 to 0.1%). The chain joins TRBV7-8 to TRBJ1-5; 9 bases fit TRBD1. Losses at the gene ends were 4 bases for V and 4 bases for J; bases not matched to a gene: 5. The CDR3 has 15 residues. Looked up from germline, CDR1 is SGHVS and CDR2 is FQNEAQ. The DNA of the CDR3 is TGTGCCAGCAGCTCCAACAGGGGGCCTAATCAGCCCCAGCATTTT. Its translation: CASSSNRGPNQPQHF.

V and J are TRBV6-5 and TRBJ2-5, with D perhaps TRBD2 (5 bases). This CDR3 contains 13 residues. V was pared by 2 bases and J by 8 bases, with 12 bases between. Germline V gene data show CDR1 as MNHEY and CDR2 as SVGAGI. CDR3 protein: CASSYGWSGTQYF. The CDR3 nucleotides read TGTGCCAGCAGTTACGGCTGGTCGGGAACCCAGTACTTC.

This chain joins TRBV11-1 and TRBJ1-2; TRBD1 matches 9 bases. This CDR3 region has 14 residues. Germline CDR1 and CDR2: SGHAT and FQDESV (reference sequence). The V gene end was trimmed by 2 bases and the J gene end by 6 bases; junction bases not matched to a gene: 4. CDR3 nucleotide sequence: TGTGCCAGCAGCTTAATGGGACAGGGAGATGGCTACACCTTC. Translated, it gives CASSLMGQGDGYTF.

This clone is medium-sized by share. The chain is built from TRBV5-1 and TRBJ1-2, with 9 bases aligning to TRBD1. CDR1 is SGHRS and CDR2 is YFSETQ in the germline V gene. Unmatched junction bases numbered 9, after V lost 2 bases and J lost 7 bases. The CDR3 consists of 15 residues. CDR3 in DNA: TGCGCCAGCAGCTTCCCGGGACAGGGAGTCTCTGGCTACACCTTC. It yields the protein CASSFPGQGVSGYTF.

In its sample, this clone ranks as medium-sized. The chain carries TRBV10-3 and TRBJ1-5; D not certain. The CDR3 covers 12 residues. V was trimmed by 6 bases and J by 5 bases, leaving 8 bases between them. Germline V gene data show CDR1 as ENHRY and CDR2 as SYGVKD. CDR3 bases: TGTGCCATCAGAGACGTAGATCAGCCCCAGCATTTT. Translated: CAIRDVDQPQHF.

This clone was counted once. The V call is TRBV25-1, the J call TRBJ2-7; tentatively, D is TRBD1 or TRBD2 (5 bases each). The CDR3 contains 15 residues. Deletions cut 5 bases from V and 0 bases from J, with 14 bases between. Germline V gene lookup returns CDR1 MGHDK and CDR2 SYGVNS. CDR3 DNA: TGTGCCAGCAGTTGGGGGTCGGGAAGCTCCTACGAGCAGTACTTC. It is translated as CASSWGSGSSYEQYF.

This clone was detected only a few times. V gene TRBV5-1 combines with J gene TRBJ2-7; 14 bases fit TRBD2. V was clipped by 4 bases and J by 7 bases; unmatched bases: 4. Germline V gives CDR1 SGHRS, CDR2 YFSETQ. The CDR3 has 14 amino acids. CDR3 DNA sequence: TGCGCCAGCAGCCCGGGACTAGCGGGAGCAGAGCAGTACTTC. Its translation is CASSPGLAGAEQYF.

The chain recombines TRBV7-2 with TRBJ2-2, with TRBD2 matching 8 bases. CDR3 length: 15 amino acids. Germline CDR1 and CDR2: SGHTA and FQGNSA. Trimming took 3 bases from V and 0 from J; bases not matched to a gene: 0. The CDR3 DNA follows: TGTGCCAGCAGCTTTAGCGGGGCGAACACCGGGGAGCTGTTTTTT. Its translation is CASSFSGANTGELFF.

The rearrangement links TRBV5-6 to TRBJ2-3; D gene uncertain. Trimming removed 2 bases at V and 2 bases at J, with 9 bases between. Germline CDR1 reads SGHDT; CDR2 reads YYEEEE. CDR3 length: 14 residues. The CDR3 spells CASSFIVVTDTQYF. CDR3 nucleotide sequence: TGTGCCAGCAGCTTCATTGTTGTCACAGATACGCAGTATTTT.

This clone turned up a few times. J is TRBJ2-2 and V is TRBV30; the D is unclear. V lost 0 bases, J lost 4 bases, and 9 bases lay in between. The CDR3 has 14 amino acids. CDR1 and CDR2 (germline): GTSNPN, SVGIG (reference sequence). The CDR3 reads CAWSVVRITGELFF. CDR3 coding DNA: TGTGCCTGGAGTGTAGTCCGCATCACCGGGGAGCTGTTTTTT.

The V gene is TRBV9, the J gene TRBJ2-5; 7 bases fit TRBD2. Germline values: CDR1 SGDLS, CDR2 YYNGEE. The CDR3 consists of 14 residues. V lost 0 bases, J lost 3 bases, and 2 bases stayed unmatched. The CDR3 nucleotides are TGTGCCAGCAGCGTAGCGGGGAGGGAAGAGACCCAGTACTTC. Residues: CASSVAGREETQYF.

The gene calls are TRBV2 and TRBJ2-7; D call uncertain. This CDR3 has 11 amino acids. Trimming removed 10 bases from V and 0 bases from J, with 7 bases in between. CDR1 is SNHLY, CDR2 FYNNEI, per germline. The CDR3 sequence is CATGPSYEQYF. For the CDR3, the DNA is TGTGCCACCGGACCCTCCTACGAGCAGTACTTC.

This chain links TRBV30 with TRBJ1-3; D gene unclear. With 1 base removed from V and 5 bases from J, the gap between germline ends came to 0 bases. Germline lookup yields CDR1 GTSNPN and CDR2 SVGIG (reference sequence). This CDR3 has 10 amino acids. CDR3 loop: CAWSGNTIYF. In DNA form, the CDR3 reads TGTGCCTGGAGTGGAAACACCATATATTTT.